This TCR beta chain is drawn from a study of blood T cell repertoires in COVID-19. How the authors handled the data: From reference gene primer amplification, estimates of nucleated cell counts were derived. Produced via immunoSEQ multiplex PCR; TCRdb's table is partial and in-frame only. Clone size and the V and J calls come from that table; the DNA yielded D and trimming. Here the sample spans about 120,000 clones, 82% being singletons. This receptor was obtained from a human donor in a cohort sampled during active COVID-19. The sample comprised peripheral blood.

The CDR3 sequence: CASSNILAGGPNEQFF. The CDR3 DNA sequence: TGTGCCAGTAGTAACATACTAGCGGGGGGGCCCAATGAGCAGTTCTTC. The V call is TRBV19, the J call TRBJ2-1; 13 nucleotides line up with TRBD2. Germline lookup yields CDR1 LNHDA and CDR2 SQIVND (reference sequence). V was clipped by 4 bases and J by 6 bases; unmatched bases: 6. This CDR3 contains 16 residues.